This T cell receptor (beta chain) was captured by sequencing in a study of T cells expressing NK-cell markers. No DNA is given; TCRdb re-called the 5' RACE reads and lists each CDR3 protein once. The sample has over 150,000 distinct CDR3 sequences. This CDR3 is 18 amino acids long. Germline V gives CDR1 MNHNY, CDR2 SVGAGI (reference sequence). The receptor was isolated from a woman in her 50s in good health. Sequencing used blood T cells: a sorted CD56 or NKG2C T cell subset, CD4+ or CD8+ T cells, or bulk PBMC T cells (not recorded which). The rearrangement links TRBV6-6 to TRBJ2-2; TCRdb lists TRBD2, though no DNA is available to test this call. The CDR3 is CASSYSLSGRVWAGELFF.